What follows describes a single T cell receptor beta chain. This clone turned up a few times. Its antigen is still unknown. No base quality values were provided; no much bigger clone lies one nucleotide off. This entry is derived from a study of CD8 T cell repertoires and HIV-1 epitope variants (dated by TCRdb to the early 2020s). Notes on the research overall: T cells were stimulated in separate culture wells with each of twenty-five peptides representing autologous and known Gag and Nef epitope variants. A CMV, EBV and flu peptide pool, the Ebola AY9 epitope as negative control, and a no-peptide well were included as control conditions. Tested epitopes included three Gag epitope families and Nef HW9 and YT9. T cells were enriched using the EasySep Human T Cell Enrichment Kit and then co-cultured with an equal number of autologous T cell-negative cells acting as antigen-presenting cells. The cultures were grown for 10 days in IMDM with gentamicin, and half of the media was changed on days 3 and 7 with IL-2, IL-7 and IL-15 added. An aliquot of 1M T cells was saved as an uncultured baseline condition, separate from the 80 to 85 T cell cultures. Running each culture condition in triplicate, except for one peptide done in duplicate, gave a total of around 90 T cell cultures. What the research found in general, with its limitations: Five clonotypes recognized the Nef KF9 family and one clonotype recognized the HW9 family, while no responses to the TAALDMSHF plasma variant were seen. Of the nine antigen-specific TCR beta clonotypes identified, five to seven appeared cross-reactive for autologous or known escape epitope variants. Only TCR beta chains were identified by the assay, and proliferation to antigen, not T cell function or cytokine profile, was indicated.

The EasySep Human CD8+ T Cell Enrichment Kit was used on day 10 to isolate CD8+ T cells from every culture. TCR beta CDR3 regions were sequenced at survey depth on the immunoSEQ platform. The QIAamp DNA micro kit was used to extract genomic DNA from every cultured and uncultured CD8+ T cell population. In the source study's methods: Samples with fewer than 5,000 productive reads were excluded, resulting in the removal of 5 of the 75 HIV peptide-stimulated cultures. A MANAFEST web app trimmed sequences to CDR3 and removed nonproductive sequences, CDR3s under 5 amino acids, and those not starting C or ending F/W. Antigen-specific clonotypes had to expand in at least 2 of 3 replicates versus no-peptide control at FDR 0.01, only within one epitope family. Specific clonotypes also needed at least fivefold higher frequency than in wells stimulated with peptides from other epitope families. TCRdb limited this immuneACCESS table to in-frame rearrangements with V and J called. A share of clones is missing; checked studies link under half to unresolved V genes, and the rest is unexplained. V and J calls and clone size are those listed in that table; D and trimming were worked out from the DNA. The sample table lists 95,000 or so clones, around 75% of them with a count of one. The ten largest clones take up about 26% of the sample.

The germline V gene yields SGHRS for CDR1 and YFSETQ for CDR2. The CDR3 runs 18 amino acids, cysteine and phenylalanine included. Left in the record is the CDR3 DNA by itself, 54 bases read in frame from the first base. Trimming takes 1 base off V and 2 bases off J; junction bases not matched to a gene: 9. This sequence was found in a male donor with HIV. The sample comprised uncultured baseline CD8+ T cells from peripheral blood mononuclear cells (PBMCs). The chain is encoded by TRBV5-1 joined to TRBJ2-7; 13 bases in between match TRBD2. The DNA reads TGCGCCAGCAGCTTGTTGGGGACTAGCGGGATCCAGACCTACGAGCAGTACTTC. Translated, this gives CASSLLGTSGIQTYEQYF.